Each of the 13 T cell receptor beta chains below was sequenced from the same sample in a study of T-cell reconstitution after alpha-beta-depleted transplantation in children. Molecular barcoding with unique molecular identifiers was used for the TCRbeta library. TCRdb ran MiXCR on the PCR reads and lists one entry per CDR3 protein. The repertoire holds 490,000 or so distinct CDR3 sequences, with around an eighth as singletons. The material was PBMCs from the stem cell graft donor, obtained from the stem cell graft. The receptors stem from a human donor who donated a stem cell graft to a child with combined immunodeficiency.

This clonotype has at least ten counts. The chain couples TRBV5-1 to TRBJ2-5; tentative D call: TRBD1 (6 bases). CDR1 is SGHRS, CDR2 YFSETQ, per germline. Trimming pared 4 bases from V and 1 base from J, leaving 17 bases between. The CDR3 runs 16 residues. The chain's CDR3 is CASSPNRVRGQETQYF. The CDR3 DNA is TGCGCCAGCAGCCCAAACAGGGTCAGGGGCCAAGAGACCCAGTACTTC.

V and J are TRBV24-1 and TRBJ2-3, with D tentatively TRBD1 (6 bases). Germline CDR1 reads KGHDR; CDR2 reads SFDVKD. The CDR3 loop spans 16 amino acids. Trimming took off 1 base at V and 4 bases at J, with 14 bases between the two ends. DNA for the CDR3: TGTGCCACCAGTGATTTCATGGGGGCAGACGCAGATACGCAGTATTTT. Protein sequence: CATSDFMGADADTQYF.

The genes are TRBV6-1 and TRBJ2-7; D remains unclear. The CDR3 has 14 amino acids. Trimming shortened V by 4 bases and J by 1 base, and 11 bases separated the two germline ends. In germline, CDR1 is MNHNS, CDR2 SASEGT. CDR3: CASSVYRESYEQYF. The CDR3 DNA reads as TGTGCCAGCAGTGTTTACAGAGAATCCTACGAGCAGTACTTC.

J is TRBJ2-6 and V is TRBV5-5, with D possibly TRBD1 on 6 matching bases. The CDR3 loop spans 18 amino acids. Trimming removed 0 bases at V and 2 bases at J, with 15 bases between. Per germline, CDR1 SGHKS and CDR2 YYEKEE (reference sequence). This CDR3 is CASSLAPADSTGANVLTF. CDR3 DNA sequence: TGTGCCAGCAGCTTGGCCCCCGCGGACAGCACTGGGGCCAACGTCCTGACTTTC.

This clonotype was recorded many times. This chain connects TRBV10-3 to TRBJ1-3, with unresolved D. The germline gives CDR1 ENHRY, CDR2 SYGVKD. The length of the CDR3 is 13 residues. Trimming removed 5 bases from V and 0 bases from J, with 5 bases in between. In nucleotides, the CDR3 is TGTGCCATCAGTATAAACTCTGGAAACACCATATATTTT. Translated: CAISINSGNTIYF.

At least ten counts were recorded for this clonotype. The rearrangement links TRBV7-9 to TRBJ2-7; unclear D gene. Germline lookup yields CDR1 SEHNR and CDR2 FQNEAQ (reference sequence). V lost 3 bases, J lost 3 bases, and 12 bases lay in between. CDR3 size: 14 residues. In nucleotides, the CDR3 is TGTGCCAGCAGCTTTGAGTATTCCGGCTACGAGCAGTACTTC. This codes for CASSFEYSGYEQYF.

This clonotype has ten or more counts. The chain links TRBV5-6 to TRBJ2-1; no clear D gene. Per germline, CDR1 SGHDT and CDR2 YYEEEE. The CDR3 extends over 13 amino acids. The V end was cut by 2 bases, the J end by 3 bases, with 6 bases between. The CDR3 here is CASSFGGYNEQFF. The CDR3, as DNA: TGTGCCAGCAGCTTCGGCGGCTACAATGAGCAGTTCTTC.

The chain uses TRBV5-1 and TRBJ2-3; D is perhaps TRBD2 (5 bases). V was pared by 4 bases and J by 1 base, with 16 bases between. The CDR3 spans 16 residues. Per the germline V gene, CDR1 is SGHRS and CDR2 is YFSETQ. The CDR3 DNA reads as TGCGCCAGCAGCGCCATTACGGCGAGGGGCACAGATACGCAGTATTTT. The encoded protein is CASSAITARGTDTQYF.

In this sample, this clonotype turned up a few times. This chain uses TRBV5-5 with TRBJ2-5; no definite D call. Germline lookup yields CDR1 SGHKS and CDR2 YYEKEE (reference sequence). The ends were cut back, 3 bases at V and 2 bases at J, with 11 bases in the middle. The CDR3 has 14 amino acids. CDR3 nucleotides: TGTGCCAGCAGCTGGCGGCTCCGGCAAGAGACCCAGTACTTC. Its translation: CASSWRLRQETQYF.

The chain joins TRBV9 to TRBJ2-1, with 7 bases that match TRBD1. V lost 4 bases, J lost 3 bases, and 10 bases stayed unmatched. Germline V gene sequence: CDR1 SGDLS, CDR2 YYNGEE. The CDR3 length is 16 residues. The CDR3 DNA sequence: TGTGCCAGCAGCTCAGGTGGGGACAGCTTCTACAATGAGCAGTTCTTC. Protein product: CASSSGGDSFYNEQFF.

In its sample, this clonotype was seen many times. The V call is TRBV6-6, the J call TRBJ1-6; D unresolved. CDR1 is MNHNY and CDR2 is SVGAGI in the germline V gene (reference sequence). V dropped 8 bases and J dropped 6 bases, with 11 bases sitting between them. This CDR3 comprises 13 residues. CDR3 nucleotides: TGTGCCAGCCTGGAGACCCCTAATTCACCCCTCCACTTT. Translating gives CASLETPNSPLHF.

Of note for this clonotype: No conserved phenylalanine or tryptophan ends this CDR3, so it is likely a read error. The V gene is TRBV12-3 or TRBV12-4, the J gene TRBJ1-4; D is undetermined. V was trimmed by 7 bases and J by 5 bases, leaving 14 bases between them. The CDR3 runs 14 residues. This CDR3 reads CASTGVQGNEKLFC. CDR3 in DNA: TGTGCCAGCACCGGGGTCCAAGGAAATGAAAAACTGTTTTGT.

This clonotype was seen more than once but under ten times. The V gene is TRBV20-1, the J gene TRBJ1-6; no definite D call. The CDR3 totals 13 residues. V lost 0 bases and J lost 9, with 9 bases in between. Germline lookup yields CDR1 DFQATT and CDR2 SNEGSKA (reference sequence). CDR3 bases: TGCAGTGCTAGAGATGTGGGGAGTTCACCCCTCCACTTT. Translation gives CSARDVGSSPLHF.